This T cell receptor (beta chain) was captured by sequencing in a study of shared clonotypes between healthy human individuals. Study-wide results and limits: Non-shared clonotypes showed lower generation probabilities than clonotypes common to all four donors.

Trimming took off 0 bases at V and 1 base at J, with 9 bases between the two ends. Per germline, CDR1 SGHDT and CDR2 YYEEEE. The CDR3 contains 15 residues. The DNA input per sorted-subset replicate PCR was about 180 ng, corresponding to tens of thousands of T cell genomes. Method: immunoSEQ multiplex PCR; TCRdb's copy keeps in-frame clones and lacks some. The sample gives 1,500,000 or so clones, 97% to 99% of which show up once; 0.3% to 0.45% is in the top ten. A note on this clone: No antigen is known for it.

A split of CD4+ cells into CD45RA+ naive and CD45RA-negative memory subsets was performed. The chain combines TRBV5-6 with TRBJ2-3; D is ambiguous. This clonotype originated in a man aged 25-45 years in good health. Sequencing used naive CD4+ T cells sorted from blood. The subset is: CD45RA+ positively selected. The CDR3 coding sequence is TGTGCCAGCAGCTTGGCGCCAAGTCGCACAGATACGCAGTATTTT. It translates to CASSLAPSRTDTQYF.